This T cell receptor (beta chain) was retrieved from a study of shared clonotypes between healthy human individuals. Findings and limits, study-wide: An anticipated effect of sequencing depth on clonotype sharing among donors was recognized. Rarefaction showed that sequencing of sorted subsets was incomplete (despite large depth).

Points on this clone: Its antigen remains unidentified.

In the source study's methods: ImmunoSEQ output held junction-only sequences without quality scores, so filtering differed. The repertoire was sequenced with immunoSEQ multiplex PCR; TCRdb's copy has only in-frame clones and lacks some. V, J and clone size reflect that table, while D and trimming were determined from the DNA. The repertoire holds some 2,100,000 clones, roughly 95% seen once, with roughly 0.13% in the top ten. The CDR3 totals 15 residues. V lost 1 base to trimming and J lost 6 bases; unmatched junction nucleotides: 5. The V gene's germline CDR1 is SGHNT and CDR2 YENEEA. This chain joins TRBV11-3 and TRBJ2-2; 7 bases fit TRBD1. The receptor's source is a young man in good health. The material sequenced was naive CD4+ T cells sorted from blood. As for subset: CD45RA+ positively selected. The CDR3 loop reads CASSLGQGGAGELFF. The CDR3 nucleotides are TGTGCCAGCAGCTTAGGTCAAGGGGGCGCCGGGGAGCTGTTTTTT. The variable domain in full, with the rest retrieved from reference TRBV11-3 and TRBJ2-2, is EAGVVQSPRYKIIEKKQPVAFWCNPISGHNTLYWYLQNLGQGPELLIRYENEEAVDDSQLPKDRFSAERLKGVDSTLKIQPAELGDSAVYLCASSLGQGGAGELFFGEGSRLTVL.